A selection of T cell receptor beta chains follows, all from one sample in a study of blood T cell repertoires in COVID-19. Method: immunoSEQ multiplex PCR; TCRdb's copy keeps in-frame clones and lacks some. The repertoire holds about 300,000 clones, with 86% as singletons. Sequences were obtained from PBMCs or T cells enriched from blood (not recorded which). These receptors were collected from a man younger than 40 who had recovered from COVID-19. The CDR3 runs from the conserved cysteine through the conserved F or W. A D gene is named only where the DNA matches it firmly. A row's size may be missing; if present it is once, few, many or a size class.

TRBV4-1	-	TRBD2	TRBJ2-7	TGCGCCAGCAGCCAATTTGGGGCGGGAGGATCCTACGAGCAGTACTTC	CASSQFGAGGSYEQYF
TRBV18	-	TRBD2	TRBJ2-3	TGTGCCAGCTCTCACGGGAGGGGGTGGAGCACAGATACGCAGTATTTT	CASSHGRGWSTDTQYF
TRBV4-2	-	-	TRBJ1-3	TGTGCCAGCAGGAAAACTCCGTTCTCTGGAAACACCATATATTTT	CASRKTPFSGNTIYF
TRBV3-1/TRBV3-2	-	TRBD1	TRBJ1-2	TGTGCCAGCAGCCAACGGACAGGGGAAACCGGCTACACCTTC	CASSQRTGETGYTF
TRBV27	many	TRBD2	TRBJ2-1	TGTGCCAGCAGCTGGGGGAGCGGGGGGGAATATGGCAATGAGCAGTTCTTC	CASSWGSGGEYGNEQFF
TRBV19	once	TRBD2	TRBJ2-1	TGTGCCAGTAGTATAGGCGGGAGGGCCTGGTATGAGCAGTTCTTC	CASSIGGRAWYEQFF
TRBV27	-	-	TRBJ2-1	TGTGCCAGCAGACTCGGCGGGACGCTAGACAATGAGCAGTTCTTC	CASRLGGTLDNEQFF
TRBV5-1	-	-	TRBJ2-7	TGCGCCAGCAGCTTGTCCCCGACAGAAGCGTCCTCGGAGCAGTACTTC	CASSLSPTEASSEQYF
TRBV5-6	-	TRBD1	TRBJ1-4	TGTGCCAGCAGCCGCAGGGGGAGTGCGGAAAAACTGTTTTTT	CASSRRGSAEKLFF
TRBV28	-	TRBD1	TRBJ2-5	TGTGCCAGCAGTTTAACGGCAGGGGGCGCAGAGACCCAGTACTTC	CASSLTAGGAETQYF
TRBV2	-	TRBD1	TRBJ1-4	TGTGCCAGCAGTCCCGGGACAGGGGTTGAAAAACTGTTTTTT	CASSPGTGVEKLFF
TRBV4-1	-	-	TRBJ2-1	TGCGCCAGCAGCCAAGAGGTGGCGGGCACCGAGCAGTTCTTC	CASSQEVAGTEQFF
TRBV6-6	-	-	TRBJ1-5	TGTGCCAGCAGTTACGCAGCGGGCGGACAGCCCCAGCATTTT	CASSYAAGGQPQHF
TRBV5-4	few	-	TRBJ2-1	TGTGCCAGCCTTCGAGGGGGAACCAATGAGCAGTTCTTC	CASLRGGTNEQFF
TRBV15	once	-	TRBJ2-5	TGTGCCACCAGCAGAGTGAGCCGAGGTGCGGGGAAGACCCAGTACTTC	CATSRVSRGAGKTQYF
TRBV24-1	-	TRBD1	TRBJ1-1	TGTGCCACCAGTGGAGGGACAGGGTCCACTGAAGCTTTCTTT	CATSGGTGSTEAFF
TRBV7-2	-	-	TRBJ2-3	TGTGCCAGCAGCTTAGCTCGGGAACGCGCGCAGTATTTT	CASSLARERAQYF
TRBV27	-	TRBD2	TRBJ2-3	TGTGCCAGCAGTTCACGGCCAACGCGGGAGGATGGAGATACGCAGTATTTT	CASSSRPTREDGDTQYF
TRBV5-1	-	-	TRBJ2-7	TGCGCCAGCAGCTTGAGTCAGTCCTACGAGCAGTACTTC	CASSLSQSYEQYF
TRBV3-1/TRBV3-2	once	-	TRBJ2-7	TGTGCCAGCAGCCGAGACAGGCTGCGGGCCTACGAGCAGTACTTC	CASSRDRLRAYEQYF
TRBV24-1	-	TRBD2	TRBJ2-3	TGTGCCACCAGTCCGGCGGGAGGAACAGATACGCAGTATTTT	CATSPAGGTDTQYF
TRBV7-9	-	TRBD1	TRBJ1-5	TGTGCCAGCAGCTCAGGGACAGGGTACAATCAGCCCCAGCATTTT	CASSSGTGYNQPQHF
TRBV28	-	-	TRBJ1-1	TGTGCCAGCAGTTCCCCCCTGAACATGAACACTGAAGCTTTCTTT	CASSSPLNMNTEAFF
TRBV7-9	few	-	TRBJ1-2	TGTGCCAGCAGCTTTCCAGGGGAAAACTATGGCTACACCTTC	CASSFPGENYGYTF
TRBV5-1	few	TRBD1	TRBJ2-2	TGCGCCAGCAGCCCGGACAGGGGTAAAGGCGGGGAGCTGTTTTTT	CASSPDRGKGGELFF
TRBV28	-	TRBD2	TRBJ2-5	TGTGCCAGCAGTCGCTCCCTAGCGGGGGATTCGGAGACCCAGTACTTC	CASSRSLAGDSETQYF
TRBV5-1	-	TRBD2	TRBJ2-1	TGCGCCAGCGCCATAGCGGGGGGAAATGAGCAGTTCTTC	CASAIAGGNEQFF
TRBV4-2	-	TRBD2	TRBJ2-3	TGTGCCAGCAGCCAAGACAGAGCGGGGAGGATTCCAGATACGCAGTATTTT	CASSQDRAGRIPDTQYF
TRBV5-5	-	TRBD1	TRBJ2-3	TGTGCCAGCAGCCTCCCACAGGGGTTCGCAGATACGCAGTATTTT	CASSLPQGFADTQYF
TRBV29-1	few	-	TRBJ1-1	TGCAGCATTAGAAAGAACACTGAAGCTTTCTTT	CSIRKNTEAFF
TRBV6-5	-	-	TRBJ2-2	TGTGCCAGCAGTTACTCGAGGCGGGCGAACACCGGGGAGCTGTTTTTT	CASSYSRRANTGELFF
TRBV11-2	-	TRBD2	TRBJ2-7	TGTGCCAGCAGCTTAGCCCGGTTCCTAGCGGGGGGGACCTACGAGCAGTACTTC	CASSLARFLAGGTYEQYF
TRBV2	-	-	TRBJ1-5	TGTGCCAGCACTGGACAGAATGTGGGTAGCAATCAGCCCCAGCATTTT	CASTGQNVGSNQPQHF
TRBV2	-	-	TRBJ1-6	TGTGCCAGCAGAGGAAGGACGGAGGCCAAAGGATCACCCCTCCACTTT	CASRGRTEAKGSPLHF
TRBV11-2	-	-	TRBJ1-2	TGTGCCAGCAGTCCCGGACAGCGAGGTGGCTACACCTTC	CASSPGQRGGYTF
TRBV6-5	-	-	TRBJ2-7	TGTGCCAGCAGTCAGGGCCCATTCTACGAGCAGTACTTC	CASSQGPFYEQYF
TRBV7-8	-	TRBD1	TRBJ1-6	TGTGCCAGCAGCTCTGGACAGGGCCATTCACCCCTCCACTTT	CASSSGQGHSPLHF
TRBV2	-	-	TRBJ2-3	TGTGCCAGCAATCTAGGAGACTTTCGAGATACGCAGTATTTT	CASNLGDFRDTQYF
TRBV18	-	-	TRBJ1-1	TGTGCCAGCTCACCATCGGGGGATACAGCTTTCTTT	CASSPSGDTAFF
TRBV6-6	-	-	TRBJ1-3	TGTGCCAGCAGGTCCGACAGCTCTGGAAACACCATATATTTT	CASRSDSSGNTIYF
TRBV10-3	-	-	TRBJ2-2	TGTGCCATCAGTGACGTTAGCGGTCGATTGAACACCGGGGAGCTGTTTTTT	CAISDVSGRLNTGELFF
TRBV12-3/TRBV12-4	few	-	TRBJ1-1	TGTGCCAGCAAGGTAGGGGACACTGAAGCTTTCTTT	CASKVGDTEAFF
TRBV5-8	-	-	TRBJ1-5	TGTGCCAGCAGCTTGCGTCGGGAGCCCCAGCATTTT	CASSLRREPQHF
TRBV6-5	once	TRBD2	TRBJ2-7	TGTGCCAGCAGGCGGGAGGGGGCCCTTGCCGAGCAGTACTTC	CASRREGALAEQYF
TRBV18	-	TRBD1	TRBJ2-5	TGTGCCAGCTCACCACCAGGACAGGGTGTTCAAGAGACCCAGTACTTC	CASSPPGQGVQETQYF
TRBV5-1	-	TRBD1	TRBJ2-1	TGCGCCAGCAGCTTGCTCGGGGACAGATTCTACAATGAGCAGTTCTTC	CASSLLGDRFYNEQFF